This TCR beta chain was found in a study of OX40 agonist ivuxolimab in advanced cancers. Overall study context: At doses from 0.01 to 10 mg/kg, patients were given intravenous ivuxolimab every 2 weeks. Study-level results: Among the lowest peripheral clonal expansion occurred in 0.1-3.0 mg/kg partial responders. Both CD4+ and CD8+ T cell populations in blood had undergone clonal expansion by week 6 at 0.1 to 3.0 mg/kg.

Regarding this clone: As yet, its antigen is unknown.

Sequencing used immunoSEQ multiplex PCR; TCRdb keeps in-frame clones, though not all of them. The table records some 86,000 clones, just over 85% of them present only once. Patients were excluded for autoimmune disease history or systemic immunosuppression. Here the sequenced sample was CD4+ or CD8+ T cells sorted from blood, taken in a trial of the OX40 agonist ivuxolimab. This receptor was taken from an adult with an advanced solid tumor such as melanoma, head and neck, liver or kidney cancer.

The CDR3 nucleotides read TGTGCCTGGAGTGACCCGCAGACAGGGGGTCGGACCGGGGAGCTGTTTTTT. Translated, it gives CAWSDPQTGGRTGELFF. This chain uses TRBV30 with TRBJ2-2; 9 nucleotides agree with TRBD1. The V gene end was trimmed by 1 base and the J gene end by 5 bases; junction bases not matched to a gene: 11. The germline gives CDR1 GTSNPN, CDR2 SVGIG (reference sequence). This CDR3 is 17 amino acids long.